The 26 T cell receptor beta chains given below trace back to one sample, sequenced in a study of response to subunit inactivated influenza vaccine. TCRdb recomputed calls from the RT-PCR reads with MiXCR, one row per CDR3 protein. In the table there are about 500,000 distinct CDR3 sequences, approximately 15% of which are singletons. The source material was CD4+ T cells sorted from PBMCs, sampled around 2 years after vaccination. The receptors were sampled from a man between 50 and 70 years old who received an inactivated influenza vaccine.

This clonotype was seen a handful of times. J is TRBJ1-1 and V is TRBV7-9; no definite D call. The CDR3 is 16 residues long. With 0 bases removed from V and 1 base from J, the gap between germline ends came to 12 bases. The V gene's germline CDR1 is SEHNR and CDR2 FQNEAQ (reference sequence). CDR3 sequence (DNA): TGTGCCAGCAGCTTAGCTGGCAGTCGTCAGAACACTGAAGCTTTCTTT. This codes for CASSLAGSRQNTEAFF. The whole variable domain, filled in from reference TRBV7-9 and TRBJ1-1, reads DTGVSQNPRHKITKRGQNVTFRCDPISEHNRLYWYRQTLGQGPEFLTYFQNEAQLEKSRLLSDRFSAERPKGSFSTLEIQRTEQGDSAMYLCASSLAGSRQNTEAFFGQGTRLTVV.

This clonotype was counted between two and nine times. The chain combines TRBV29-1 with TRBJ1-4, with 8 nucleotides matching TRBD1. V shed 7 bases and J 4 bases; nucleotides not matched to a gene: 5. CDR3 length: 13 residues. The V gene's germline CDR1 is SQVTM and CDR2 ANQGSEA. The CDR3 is CSGGQGGNEKLFF. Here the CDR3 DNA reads TGCAGCGGAGGACAGGGCGGTAATGAAAAACTGTTTTTT.

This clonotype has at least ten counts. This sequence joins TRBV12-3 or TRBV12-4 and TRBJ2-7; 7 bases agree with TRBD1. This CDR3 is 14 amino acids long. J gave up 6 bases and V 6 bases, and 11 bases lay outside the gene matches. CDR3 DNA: TGTGCCAGCAGCCGTCGACAGGGTTTGTTCGAGCAGTACTTC. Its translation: CASSRRQGLFEQYF.

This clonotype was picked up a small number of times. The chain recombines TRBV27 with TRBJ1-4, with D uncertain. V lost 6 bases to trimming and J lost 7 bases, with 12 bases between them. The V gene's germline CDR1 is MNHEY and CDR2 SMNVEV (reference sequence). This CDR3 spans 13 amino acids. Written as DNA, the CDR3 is TGTGCCAGCAGCCCGCGCGTGACTGAAAAACTGTTTTTT. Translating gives CASSPRVTEKLFF.

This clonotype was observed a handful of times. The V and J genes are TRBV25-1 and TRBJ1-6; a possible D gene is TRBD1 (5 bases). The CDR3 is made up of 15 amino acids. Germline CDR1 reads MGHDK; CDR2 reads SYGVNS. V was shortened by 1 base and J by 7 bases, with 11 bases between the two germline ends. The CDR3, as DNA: TGTGCCAGCAGTGAATTCCAGGGACTAAATTCACCCCTCCACTTT. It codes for CASSEFQGLNSPLHF.

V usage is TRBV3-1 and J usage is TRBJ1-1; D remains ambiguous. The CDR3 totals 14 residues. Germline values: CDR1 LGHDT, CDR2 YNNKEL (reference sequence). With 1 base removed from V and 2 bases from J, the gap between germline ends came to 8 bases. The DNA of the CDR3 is TGTGCCAGCAGCCAAGGCCAGGTCAACACTGAAGCTTTCTTT. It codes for CASSQGQVNTEAFF.

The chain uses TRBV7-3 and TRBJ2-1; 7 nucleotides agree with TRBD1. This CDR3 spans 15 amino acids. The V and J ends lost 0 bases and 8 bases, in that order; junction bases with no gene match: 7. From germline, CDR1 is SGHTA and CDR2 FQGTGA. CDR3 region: CASSLTGQSTDEQFF. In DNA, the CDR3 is TGTGCCAGCAGCTTAACGGGACAGTCTACCGATGAGCAGTTCTTC.

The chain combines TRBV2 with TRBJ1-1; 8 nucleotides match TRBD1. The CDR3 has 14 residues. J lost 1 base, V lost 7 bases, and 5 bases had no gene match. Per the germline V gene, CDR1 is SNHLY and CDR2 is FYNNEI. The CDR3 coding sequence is TGTGCCAGCACCCAAGACAGGGGGAACACTGAAGCTTTCTTT. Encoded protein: CASTQDRGNTEAFF.

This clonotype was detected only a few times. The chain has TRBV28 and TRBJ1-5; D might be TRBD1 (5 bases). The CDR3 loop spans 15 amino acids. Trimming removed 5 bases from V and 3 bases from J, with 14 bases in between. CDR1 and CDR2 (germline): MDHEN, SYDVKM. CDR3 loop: CASSPLDRSNQPQHF. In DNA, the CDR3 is TGTGCCAGCAGTCCCCTAGACAGATCCAATCAGCCCCAGCATTTT.

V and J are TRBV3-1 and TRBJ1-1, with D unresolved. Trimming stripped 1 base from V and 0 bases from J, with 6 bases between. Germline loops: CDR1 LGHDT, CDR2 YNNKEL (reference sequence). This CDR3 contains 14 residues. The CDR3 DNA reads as TGTGCCAGCAGCCAAGGGGTCATGAACACTGAAGCTTTCTTT. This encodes CASSQGVMNTEAFF. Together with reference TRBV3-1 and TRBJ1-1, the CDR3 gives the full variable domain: DTAVSQTPKYLVTQMGNDKSIKCEQNLGHDTMYWYKQDSKKFLKIMFSYNNKELIINETVPNRFSPKSPDKAHLNLHINSLELGDSAVYFCASSQGVMNTEAFFGQGTRLTVV.

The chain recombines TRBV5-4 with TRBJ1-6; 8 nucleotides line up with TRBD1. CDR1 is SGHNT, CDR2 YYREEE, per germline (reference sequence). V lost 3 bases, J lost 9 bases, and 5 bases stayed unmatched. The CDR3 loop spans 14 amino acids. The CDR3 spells CASSSDRVRSPLHF. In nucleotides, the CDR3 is TGTGCCAGCAGCTCGGACAGGGTTCGTTCACCCCTCCACTTT.

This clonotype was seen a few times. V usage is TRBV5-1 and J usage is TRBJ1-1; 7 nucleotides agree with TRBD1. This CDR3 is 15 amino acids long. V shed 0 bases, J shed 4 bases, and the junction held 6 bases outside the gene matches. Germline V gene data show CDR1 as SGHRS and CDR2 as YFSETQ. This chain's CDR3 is CASSLVEGAITEAFF. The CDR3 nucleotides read TGCGCCAGCAGCTTGGTGGAGGGGGCGATCACTGAAGCTTTCTTT.

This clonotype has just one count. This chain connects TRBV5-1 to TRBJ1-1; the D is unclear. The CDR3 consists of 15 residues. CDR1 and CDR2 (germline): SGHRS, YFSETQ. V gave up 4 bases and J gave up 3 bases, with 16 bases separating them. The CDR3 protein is CASSRYDPSDTEAFF. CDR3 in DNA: TGCGCCAGCAGCCGTTATGACCCCTCGGACACTGAAGCTTTCTTT.

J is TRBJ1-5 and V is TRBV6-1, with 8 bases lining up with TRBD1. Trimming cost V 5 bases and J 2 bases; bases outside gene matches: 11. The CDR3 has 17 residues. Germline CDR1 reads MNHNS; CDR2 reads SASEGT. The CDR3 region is CASSRDRSFRGNQPQHF. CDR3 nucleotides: TGTGCCAGCAGTAGGGACAGGTCCTTTCGTGGCAATCAGCCCCAGCATTTT.

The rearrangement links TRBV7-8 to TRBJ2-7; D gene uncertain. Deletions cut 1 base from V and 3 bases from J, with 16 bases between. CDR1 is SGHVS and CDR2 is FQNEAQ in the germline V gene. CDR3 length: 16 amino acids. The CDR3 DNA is TGTGCCAGCAGCTTAGGTAGGGTTCCAGTCGGCTACGAGCAGTACTTC. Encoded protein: CASSLGRVPVGYEQYF.

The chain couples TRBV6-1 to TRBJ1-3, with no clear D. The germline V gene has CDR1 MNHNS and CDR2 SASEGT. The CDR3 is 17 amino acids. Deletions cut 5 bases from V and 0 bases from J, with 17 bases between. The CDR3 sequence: CASSQPPDTSSGNTIYF. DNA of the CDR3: TGTGCCAGCAGTCAGCCCCCCGACACTAGCTCTGGAAACACCATATATTTT.

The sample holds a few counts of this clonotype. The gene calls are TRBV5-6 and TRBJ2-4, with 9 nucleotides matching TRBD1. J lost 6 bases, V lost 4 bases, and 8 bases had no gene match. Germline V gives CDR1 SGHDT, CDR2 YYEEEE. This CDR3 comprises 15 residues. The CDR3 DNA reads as TGTGCCAGCAGCCCTGGACAGGGGAGGGGAAACATTCAGTACTTC. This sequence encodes CASSPGQGRGNIQYF. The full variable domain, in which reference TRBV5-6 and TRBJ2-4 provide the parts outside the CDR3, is DAGVTQSPTHLIKTRGQQVTLRCSPKSGHDTVSWYQQALGQGPQFIFQYYEEEERQRGNFPDRFSGHQFPNYSSELNVNALLLGDSALYLCASSPGQGRGNIQYFGAGTRLSVL.

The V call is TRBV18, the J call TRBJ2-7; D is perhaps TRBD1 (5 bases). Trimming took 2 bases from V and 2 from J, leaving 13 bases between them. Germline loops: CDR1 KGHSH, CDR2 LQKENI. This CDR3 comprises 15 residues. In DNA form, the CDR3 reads TGTGCCAGCTCACCAAGGGGCCCTCCAACCTACGAGCAGTACTTC. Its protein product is CASSPRGPPTYEQYF.

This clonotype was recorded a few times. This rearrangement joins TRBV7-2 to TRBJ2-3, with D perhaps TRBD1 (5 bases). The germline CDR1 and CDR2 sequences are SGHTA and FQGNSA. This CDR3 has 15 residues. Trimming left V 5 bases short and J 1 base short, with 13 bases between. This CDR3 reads CASSQGQGRTDTQYF. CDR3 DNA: TGTGCCAGCAGCCAGGGTCAAGGTCGCACAGATACGCAGTATTTT.

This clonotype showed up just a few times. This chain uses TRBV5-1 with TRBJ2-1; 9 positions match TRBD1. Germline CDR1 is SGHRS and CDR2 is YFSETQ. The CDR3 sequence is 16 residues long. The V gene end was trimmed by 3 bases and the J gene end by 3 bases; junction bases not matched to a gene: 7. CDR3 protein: CASSSNRDRVYNEQFF. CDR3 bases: TGCGCCAGCAGCTCCAACCGGGACAGGGTCTACAATGAGCAGTTCTTC.

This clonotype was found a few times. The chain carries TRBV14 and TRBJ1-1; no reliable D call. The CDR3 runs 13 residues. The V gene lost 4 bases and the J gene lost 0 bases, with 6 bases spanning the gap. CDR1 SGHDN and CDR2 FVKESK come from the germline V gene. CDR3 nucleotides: TGTGCCAGCAGCCGAGAGCTGAACACTGAAGCTTTCTTT. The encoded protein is CASSRELNTEAFF.

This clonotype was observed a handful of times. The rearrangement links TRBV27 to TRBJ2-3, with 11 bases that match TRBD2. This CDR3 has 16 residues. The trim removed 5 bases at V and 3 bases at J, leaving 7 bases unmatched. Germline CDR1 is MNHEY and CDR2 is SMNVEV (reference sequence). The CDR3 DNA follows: TGTGCCAGCAGTGACACAACTAGCGGGGGTACAGATACGCAGTATTTT. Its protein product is CASSDTTSGGTDTQYF.

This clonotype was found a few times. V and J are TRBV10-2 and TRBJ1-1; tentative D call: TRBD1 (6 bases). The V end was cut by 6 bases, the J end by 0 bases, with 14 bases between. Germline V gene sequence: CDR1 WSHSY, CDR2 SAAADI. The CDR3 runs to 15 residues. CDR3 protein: CASRGGHRMNTEAFF. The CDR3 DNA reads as TGCGCCAGCAGGGGGGGACACCGCATGAACACTGAAGCTTTCTTT.

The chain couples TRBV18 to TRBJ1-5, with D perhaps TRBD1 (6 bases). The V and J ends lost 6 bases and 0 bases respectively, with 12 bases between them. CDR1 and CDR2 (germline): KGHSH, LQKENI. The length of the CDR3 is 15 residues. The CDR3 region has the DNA TGTGCCAGCTCTCGACAGGCGGATAGCAATCAGCCCCAGCATTTT. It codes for CASSRQADSNQPQHF. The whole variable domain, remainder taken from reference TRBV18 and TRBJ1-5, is NAGVMQNPRHLVRRRGQEARLRCSPMKGHSHVYWYRQLPEEGLKFMVYLQKENIIDESGMPKERFSAEFPKEGPSILRIQQVVRGDSAAYFCASSRQADSNQPQHFGDGTRLSIL.

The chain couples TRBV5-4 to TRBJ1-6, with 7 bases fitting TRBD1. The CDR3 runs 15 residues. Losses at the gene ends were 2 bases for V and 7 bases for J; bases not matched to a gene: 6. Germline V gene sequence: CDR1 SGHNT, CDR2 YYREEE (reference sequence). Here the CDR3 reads CASSLPGQQNSPLHF. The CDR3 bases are TGTGCCAGCAGCTTACCGGGACAGCAAAATTCACCCCTCCACTTT. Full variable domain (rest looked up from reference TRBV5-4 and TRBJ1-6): ETGVTQSPTHLIKTRGQQVTLRCSSQSGHNTVSWYQQALGQGPQFIFQYYREEENGRGNFPPRFSGLQFPNYSSELNVNALELDDSALYLCASSLPGQQNSPLHFGNGTRLTVT.

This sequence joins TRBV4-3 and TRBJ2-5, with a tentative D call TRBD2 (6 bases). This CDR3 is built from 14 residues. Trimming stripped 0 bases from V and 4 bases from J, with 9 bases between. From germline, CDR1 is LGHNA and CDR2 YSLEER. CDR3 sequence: CASSQDQTRETQYF. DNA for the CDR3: TGCGCCAGCAGCCAAGATCAGACTAGAGAGACCCAGTACTTC.